The present TCR beta chain was sequenced within a study of shared clonotypes between healthy human individuals. The donors, healthy adults who were HIV-negative, had experienced no recent acute infections or vaccinations. Sequencing used immunoSEQ multiplex PCR; TCRdb keeps in-frame clones, though not all of them. Of some 1,600,000 clones listed, around 98% were seen once; the top ten hold 0.45%. V was cut by 3 bases and J by 2 bases, with 8 bases left in between. CDR1 and CDR2 (germline): KGHSH, LQKENI. The CDR3 is made up of 15 amino acids. The sequence was collected from a man aged 30 to 39 in good health. The chain carries TRBV18 and TRBJ2-6; D gene ambiguous. Sequenced: naive CD4+ T cells sorted from blood. Subset defined: CD45RA+ positively selected. The CDR3 loop reads CASSPVATGANVLTF. CDR3 nucleotide sequence: TGTGCCAGCTCACCCGTGGCTACTGGGGCCAACGTCCTGACTTTC. The full variable domain, in which reference TRBV18 and TRBJ2-6 provide the parts outside the CDR3, is NAGVMQNPRHLVRRRGQEARLRCSPMKGHSHVYWYRQLPEEGLKFMVYLQKENIIDESGMPKERFSAEFPKEGPSILRIQQVVRGDSAAYFCASSPVATGANVLTFGAGSRLTVL.